This T cell receptor (beta chain) was sequenced during a study of T cell responses to AZD1222 COVID-19 vaccine. Pooling was applied to second doses at about 4 or about 12 weeks. Sequencing used immunoSEQ multiplex PCR; TCRdb keeps in-frame clones, though not all of them. This table holds under 60,000 clones, 89% found once. V shed 0 bases and J 4 bases; nucleotides not matched to a gene: 7. The CDR3 runs 16 residues. CDR1 and CDR2 (germline): SGDLS, YYNGEE. Whole-study results and caveats: Close to half of all spike-specific TCRs reportedly target regions of the variants that are unmutated.

Concerning this clone: Its specificity is unknown.

The source is an adult who received the AZD1222 COVID-19 vaccine. The chain employs TRBV9 and TRBJ2-5; 9 bases line up with TRBD2. The specimen comprised peripheral blood, sampled 28 days after the second AZD1222 dose. Here the CDR3 DNA reads TGTGCCAGCAGCGTAGCTTATGGTAGCGGGAGAGAGACCCAGTACTTC. Its translation is CASSVAYGSGRETQYF.